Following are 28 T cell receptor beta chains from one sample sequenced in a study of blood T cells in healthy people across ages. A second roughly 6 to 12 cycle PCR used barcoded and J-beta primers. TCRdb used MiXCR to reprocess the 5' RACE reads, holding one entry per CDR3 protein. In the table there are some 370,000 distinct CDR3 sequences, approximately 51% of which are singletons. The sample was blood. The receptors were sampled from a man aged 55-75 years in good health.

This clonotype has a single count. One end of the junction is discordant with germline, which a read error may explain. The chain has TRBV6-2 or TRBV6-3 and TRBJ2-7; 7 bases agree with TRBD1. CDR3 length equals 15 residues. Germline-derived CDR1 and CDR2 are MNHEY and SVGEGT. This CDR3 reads CVSSSTVTGWCEQYF. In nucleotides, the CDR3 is TGTGTCAGCAGTTCTACCGTGACAGGGTGGTGCGAGCAGTACTTC.

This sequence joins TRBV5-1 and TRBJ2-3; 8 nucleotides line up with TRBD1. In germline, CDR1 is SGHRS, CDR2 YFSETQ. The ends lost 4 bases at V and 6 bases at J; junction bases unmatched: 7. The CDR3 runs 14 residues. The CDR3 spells CASSAGQGGDTQYF. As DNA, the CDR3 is TGCGCCAGCAGCGCAGGACAGGGTGGCGATACGCAGTATTTT.

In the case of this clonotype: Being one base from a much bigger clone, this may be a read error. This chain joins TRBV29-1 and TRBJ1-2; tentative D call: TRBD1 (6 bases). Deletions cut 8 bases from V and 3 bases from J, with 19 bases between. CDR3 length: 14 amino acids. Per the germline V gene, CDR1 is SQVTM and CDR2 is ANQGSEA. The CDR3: CSIQSTGSDYGYTF. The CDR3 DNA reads TGCAGCATACAAAGTACAGGGTCGGACTATGGCTACACCTTC. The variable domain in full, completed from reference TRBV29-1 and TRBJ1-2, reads SAVISQKPSRDICQRGTSLTIQCQVDSQVTMMFWYRQQPGQSLTLIATANQGSEATYESGFVIDKFPISRPNLTFSTLTVSNMSPEDSSIYLCSIQSTGSDYGYTFGSGTRLTVV.

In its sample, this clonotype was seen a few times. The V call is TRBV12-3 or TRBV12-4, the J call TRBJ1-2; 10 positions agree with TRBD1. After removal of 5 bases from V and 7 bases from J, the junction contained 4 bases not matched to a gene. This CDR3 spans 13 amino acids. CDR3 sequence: CASSPGQGFGYTF. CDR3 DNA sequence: TGTGCCAGCAGTCCGGGACAGGGGTTTGGCTACACCTTC.

In DNA, the CDR3 is TGTGCCAGCAGTGAAGCGAGGGGATTCCACTATGGCTACACCTTC. It yields the protein CASSEARGFHYGYTF. This chain uses TRBV6-1 with TRBJ1-2; D perhaps matches TRBD1 (5 bases). Germline V gene data show CDR1 as MNHNS and CDR2 as SASEGT. The CDR3 covers 15 residues. The ends were cut back, 0 bases at V and 3 bases at J, with 11 bases in the middle.

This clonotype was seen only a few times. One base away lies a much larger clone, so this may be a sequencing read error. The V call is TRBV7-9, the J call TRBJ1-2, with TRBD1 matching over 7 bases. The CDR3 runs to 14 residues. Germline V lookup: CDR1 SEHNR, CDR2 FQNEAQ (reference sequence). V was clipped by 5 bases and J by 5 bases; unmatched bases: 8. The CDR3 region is CASSARGQPYGYTF. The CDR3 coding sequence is TGTGCCAGCAGCGCGCGGGGACAGCCTTATGGCTACACCTTC.

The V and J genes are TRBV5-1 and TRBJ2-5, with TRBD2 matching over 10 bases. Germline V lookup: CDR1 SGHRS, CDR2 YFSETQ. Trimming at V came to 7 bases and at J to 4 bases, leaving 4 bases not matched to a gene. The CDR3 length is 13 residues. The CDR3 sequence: CASYSGGRETQYF. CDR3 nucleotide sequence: TGCGCCAGCTATAGCGGGGGGCGAGAGACCCAGTACTTC.

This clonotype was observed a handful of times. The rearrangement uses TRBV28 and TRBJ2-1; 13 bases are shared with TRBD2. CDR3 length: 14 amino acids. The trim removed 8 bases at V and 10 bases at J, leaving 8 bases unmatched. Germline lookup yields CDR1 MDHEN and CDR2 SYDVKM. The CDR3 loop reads CASLSGLAGREQFF. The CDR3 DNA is TGTGCCAGCCTCTCGGGACTAGCGGGAAGGGAGCAGTTCTTC.

CDR3 loop: CARGAIGYEQYF. CDR3 nucleotides: TGTGCGAGGGGGGCAATTGGGTACGAGCAGTACTTC. The V call is TRBV25-1, the J call TRBJ2-7; D could derive from TRBD1 or TRBD2 (6 bases each). This CDR3 region has 12 residues. The germline V gene encodes CDR1 MGHDK and CDR2 SYGVNS.

In DNA form, the CDR3 reads TGTGCCAGCAGCCAGACGACCTCCGGGGGTGAAAAACTGTTTTTT. The encoded protein is CASSQTTSGGEKLFF. The chain links TRBV4-2 to TRBJ1-4; a weak D match, TRBD1 (5 bases). Trimming pared 3 bases from V and 7 bases from J, leaving 15 bases between. The CDR3 is 15 amino acids. Germline V gene data show CDR1 as LGHNA and CDR2 as YNFKEQ.

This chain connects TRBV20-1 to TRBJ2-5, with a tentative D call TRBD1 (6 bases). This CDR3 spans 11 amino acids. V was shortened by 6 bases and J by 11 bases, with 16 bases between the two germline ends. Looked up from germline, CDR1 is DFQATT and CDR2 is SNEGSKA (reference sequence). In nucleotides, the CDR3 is TGCAGTGCCCGAGGGGGTTCTAGGCAGTACTTC. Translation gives CSARGGSRQYF.

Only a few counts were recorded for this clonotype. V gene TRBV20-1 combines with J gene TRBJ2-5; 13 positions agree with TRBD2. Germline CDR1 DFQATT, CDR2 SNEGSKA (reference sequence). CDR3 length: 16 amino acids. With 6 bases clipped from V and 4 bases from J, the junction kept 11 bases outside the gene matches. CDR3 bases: TGCAGTGCAGTAGTTACTAGCGGGGGGGCTACAGAGACCCAGTACTTC. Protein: CSAVVTSGGATETQYF.

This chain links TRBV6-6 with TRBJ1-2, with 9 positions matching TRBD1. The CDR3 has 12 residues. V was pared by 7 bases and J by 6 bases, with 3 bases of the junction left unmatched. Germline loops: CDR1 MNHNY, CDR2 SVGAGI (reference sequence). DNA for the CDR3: TGTGCCAGCACTAGGACAGGGGATGGCTACACCTTC. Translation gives CASTRTGDGYTF.

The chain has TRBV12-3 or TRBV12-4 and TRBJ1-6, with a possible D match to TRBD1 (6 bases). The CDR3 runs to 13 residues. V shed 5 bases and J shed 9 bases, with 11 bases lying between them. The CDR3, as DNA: TGTGCCAGCAGTGTACAGGGTAGTTCACCCCTCCACTTT. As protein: CASSVQGSSPLHF.

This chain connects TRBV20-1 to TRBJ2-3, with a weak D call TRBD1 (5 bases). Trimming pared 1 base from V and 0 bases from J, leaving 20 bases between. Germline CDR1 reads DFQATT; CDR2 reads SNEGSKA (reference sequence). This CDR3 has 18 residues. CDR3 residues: CSARGLPGARTSTDTQYF. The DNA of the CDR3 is TGCAGTGCTAGAGGCCTCCCGGGCGCGCGGACAAGCACAGATACGCAGTATTTT.

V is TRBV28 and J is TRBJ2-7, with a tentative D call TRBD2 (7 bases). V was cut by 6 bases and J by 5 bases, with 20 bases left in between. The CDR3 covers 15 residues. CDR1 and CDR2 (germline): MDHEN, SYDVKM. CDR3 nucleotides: TGTGCCAGCAGGATGGGGGGGCCGAGGTCTAACGAGCAGTACTTC. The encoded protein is CASRMGGPRSNEQYF.

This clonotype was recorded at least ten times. The CDR3 protein is CSARPGQGQETQYF. The CDR3 DNA follows: TGCAGTGCTAGACCGGGACAGGGACAAGAGACCCAGTACTTC. The chain links TRBV20-1 to TRBJ2-5, with TRBD1 matching 9 bases. Germline values: CDR1 DFQATT, CDR2 SNEGSKA (reference sequence). Trimming cost V 2 bases and J 2 bases; bases outside gene matches: 3. CDR3 length: 14 amino acids.

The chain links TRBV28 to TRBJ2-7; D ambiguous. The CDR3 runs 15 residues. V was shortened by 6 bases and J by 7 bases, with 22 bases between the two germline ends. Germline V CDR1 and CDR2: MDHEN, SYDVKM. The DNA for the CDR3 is TGTGCCAGCAGCACACCCAGCGCCTTTTCTAAAGAGCAGTACTTC. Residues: CASSTPSAFSKEQYF.

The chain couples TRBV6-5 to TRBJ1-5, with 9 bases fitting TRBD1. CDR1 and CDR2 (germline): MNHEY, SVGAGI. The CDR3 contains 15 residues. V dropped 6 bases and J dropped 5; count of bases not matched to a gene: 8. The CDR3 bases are TGTGCCAGCAGCCCCACTACAGGGGGCTATCAGCCCCAGCATTTT. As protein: CASSPTTGGYQPQHF.

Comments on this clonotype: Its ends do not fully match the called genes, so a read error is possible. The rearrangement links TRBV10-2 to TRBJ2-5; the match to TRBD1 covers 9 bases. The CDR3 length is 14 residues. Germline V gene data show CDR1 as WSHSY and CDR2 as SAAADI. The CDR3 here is CVSRDRAFQETQYF. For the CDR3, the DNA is TGCGTCAGCAGGGACAGGGCCTTCCAAGAGACCCAGTACTTC.

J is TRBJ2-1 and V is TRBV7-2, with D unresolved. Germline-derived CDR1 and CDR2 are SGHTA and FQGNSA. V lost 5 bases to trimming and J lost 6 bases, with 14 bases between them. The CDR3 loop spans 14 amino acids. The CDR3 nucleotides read TGTGCCAGCAGCCTAGGTCCCGGCGGCAATGAGCAGTTCTTC. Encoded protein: CASSLGPGGNEQFF.

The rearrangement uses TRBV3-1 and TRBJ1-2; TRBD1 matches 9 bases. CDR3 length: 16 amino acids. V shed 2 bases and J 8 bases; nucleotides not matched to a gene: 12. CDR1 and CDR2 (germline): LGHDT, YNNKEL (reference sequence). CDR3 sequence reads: CASSQTLRDREYGYTF. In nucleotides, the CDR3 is TGTGCCAGCAGCCAAACCCTCCGGGACAGGGAGTACGGCTACACCTTC.

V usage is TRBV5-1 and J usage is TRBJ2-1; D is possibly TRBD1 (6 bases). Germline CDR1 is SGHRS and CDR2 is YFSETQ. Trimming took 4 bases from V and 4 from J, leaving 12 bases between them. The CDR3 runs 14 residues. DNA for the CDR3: TGCGCCAGCAGCCCAGGGACATATTACAATGAGCAGTTCTTC. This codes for CASSPGTYYNEQFF.

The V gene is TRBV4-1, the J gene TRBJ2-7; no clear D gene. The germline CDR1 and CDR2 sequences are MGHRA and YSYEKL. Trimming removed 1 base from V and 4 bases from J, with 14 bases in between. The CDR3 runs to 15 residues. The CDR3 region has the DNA TGCGCCAGCAGCCAAGGAGGTCACTCCCCGTACGAGCAGTACTTC. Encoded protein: CASSQGGHSPYEQYF.

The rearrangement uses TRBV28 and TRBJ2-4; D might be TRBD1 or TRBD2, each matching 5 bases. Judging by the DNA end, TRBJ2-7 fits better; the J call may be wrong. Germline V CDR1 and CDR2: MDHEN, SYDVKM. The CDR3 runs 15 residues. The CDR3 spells CASNSWGSSSTEQYF. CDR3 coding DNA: TGTGCCAGCAACTCCTGGGGGTCTAGCAGTACCGAGCAGTACTTC.

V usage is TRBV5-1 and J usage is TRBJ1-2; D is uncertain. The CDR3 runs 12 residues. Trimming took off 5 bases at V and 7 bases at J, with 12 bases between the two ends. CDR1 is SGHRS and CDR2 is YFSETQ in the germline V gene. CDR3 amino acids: CASSTNLFGYTF. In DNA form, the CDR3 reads TGCGCCAGCAGTACCAACTTGTTTGGCTACACCTTC.

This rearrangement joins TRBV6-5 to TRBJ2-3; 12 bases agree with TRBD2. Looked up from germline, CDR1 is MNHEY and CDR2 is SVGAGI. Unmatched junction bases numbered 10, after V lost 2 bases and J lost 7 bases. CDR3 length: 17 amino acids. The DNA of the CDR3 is TGTGCCAGCAGTTACGGACTTCTAGCGGGAGGGACAAATACGCAGTATTTT. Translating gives CASSYGLLAGGTNTQYF.

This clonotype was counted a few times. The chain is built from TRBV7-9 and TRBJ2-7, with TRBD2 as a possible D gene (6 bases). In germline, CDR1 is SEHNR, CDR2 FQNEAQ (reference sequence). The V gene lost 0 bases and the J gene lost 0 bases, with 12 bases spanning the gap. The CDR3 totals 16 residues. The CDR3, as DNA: TGTGCCAGCAGCTTAGCCTCCGGGACTGACTCCTACGAGCAGTACTTC. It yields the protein CASSLASGTDSYEQYF.